This note documents a single T cell receptor (beta chain) sequence. The antigen is not known. The sample is drawn from a study of CD8+ T cells in alopecia areata. Study outcomes and limitations: An increase in clonality over normal scalp was evident in lesional scalp, especially alopecia totalis/universalis. Both scalp clonality and the expanded CD8+ clones among the top 100 showed a significant decrease with tofacitinib.

V was clipped by 7 bases and J by 0 bases, with 10 bases between them. CDR3 length equals 14 residues. Germline V lookup: CDR1 MNHNS, CDR2 SASEGT. Described treatment: oral pan-JAK inhibitor, 5-10 mg twice daily. Reverse transcription of extracted RNA yielded cDNA, which provided the sequencing template. Assay: immunoSEQ multiplex PCR; the TCRdb copy retains only in-frame clones and omits some. Among about 140,000 clones listed, 75% to 85% were seen once. This TCR derives from a human donor with alopecia areata. This chain links TRBV6-1 with TRBJ2-1, with D possibly TRBD2 on 6 matching bases. The sequencing here drew on CD8+ T cells sorted from blood, taken at week 4, from a patient treated with tofacitinib. The CDR3: CASTVEGSYNEQFF. DNA for the CDR3: TGTGCCAGCACCGTGGAGGGCTCCTACAATGAGCAGTTCTTC.